The 19 T cell receptor beta chains below come from one sample, sequenced in a study of cytomegalovirus exposure and HLA in healthy donors. Only in-frame clones appear in the TCRdb table, and some are missing; sequencing was by immunoSEQ multiplex PCR. Among hundreds of thousands of clones listed, over 75% were seen once. The sample consisted of PBMCs. The receptors come from a young man in good health and CMV-seropositive.

The gene calls are TRBV7-2 and TRBJ1-2; D is possibly TRBD1 (5 bases). The CDR3 is made up of 14 amino acids. Per germline, CDR1 SGHTA and CDR2 FQGNSA. Trimming removed 5 bases at V and 5 bases at J, with 15 bases between. CDR3 nucleotides: TGTGCCAGCAGCCCCAGGGTCACCTCATATGGCTACACCTTC. This encodes CASSPRVTSYGYTF.

V and J are TRBV7-8 and TRBJ2-3; D is unclear. The CDR3 is made up of 15 amino acids. Germline values: CDR1 SGHVS, CDR2 FQNEAQ. Trimming took 2 bases from V and 0 from J, leaving 9 bases between them. For the CDR3, the DNA is TGTGCCAGCAGCTTAAGTCTTGCCAGCACAGATACGCAGTATTTT. Its protein is CASSLSLASTDTQYF.

This chain joins TRBV6-1 and TRBJ2-5; either TRBD1 or TRBD2 may fit D (5 bases each). V gave up 6 bases and J gave up 0 bases, with 8 bases separating them. The CDR3 is 13 residues long. Germline CDR1 reads MNHNS; CDR2 reads SASEGT. The CDR3 nucleotides read TGTGCCAGCAGCCCGGGACACCAAGAGACCCAGTACTTC. Its translation: CASSPGHQETQYF.

The chain is built from TRBV6-1 and TRBJ1-5; D uncertain. This CDR3 comprises 15 residues. Deletions cut 7 bases from V and 2 bases from J, with 15 bases between. Germline V gene data show CDR1 as MNHNS and CDR2 as SASEGT. The CDR3 loop is CASISTPRGNQPQHF. Here the CDR3 DNA reads TGTGCCAGCATCTCAACCCCAAGGGGCAATCAGCCCCAGCATTTT.

This clone is a singleton in its sample. This chain uses TRBV6-6 with TRBJ1-2, with TRBD1 matching 8 bases. This CDR3 has 14 amino acids. Looked up from germline, CDR1 is MNHNY and CDR2 is SVGAGI (reference sequence). V lost 7 bases, J lost 4 bases, and 8 bases stayed unmatched. DNA of the CDR3: TGTGCCAGCACCGGACAGGGCCCTCGCTATGGCTACACCTTC. It translates to CASTGQGPRYGYTF.

In this sample, this clone turned up once. This chain joins TRBV2 and TRBJ2-2; D is unclear. The ends were cut back, 7 bases at V and 0 bases at J, with 9 bases in the middle. CDR3 length: 14 residues. Looked up from germline, CDR1 is SNHLY and CDR2 is FYNNEI. This CDR3 reads CASMRNSNTGELFF. The CDR3 DNA reads as TGTGCCAGCATGAGGAACTCGAACACCGGGGAGCTGTTTTTT.

The chain recombines TRBV27 with TRBJ2-7; D remains unclear. Germline V gene sequence: CDR1 MNHEY, CDR2 SMNVEV (reference sequence). The CDR3 has 14 residues. Trimming removed 5 bases from V and 7 bases from J, with 18 bases in between. The CDR3 here is CASSPPWAEREQYF. The CDR3, as DNA: TGTGCCAGCAGTCCGCCTTGGGCAGAAAGAGAGCAGTACTTC.

This rearrangement joins TRBV5-1 to TRBJ1-5, with TRBD1 as a possible D gene (5 bases). Germline-derived CDR1 and CDR2 are SGHRS and YFSETQ. The V end was cut by 4 bases, the J end by 5 bases, with 16 bases between. CDR3 length: 15 amino acids. The DNA for the CDR3 is TGCGCCAGCAGCCCCGGTACGGACACATATCAGCCCCAGCATTTT. This encodes CASSPGTDTYQPQHF. Full variable domain (missing parts from reference TRBV5-1 and TRBJ1-5): KAGVTQTPRYLIKTRGQQVTLSCSPISGHRSVSWYQQTPGQGLQFLFEYFSETQRNKGNFPGRFSGRQFSNSRSEMNVSTLELGDSALYLCASSPGTDTYQPQHFGDGTRLSIL.

The rearrangement links TRBV10-1 to TRBJ2-1; a possible D gene is TRBD2 (5 bases). This CDR3 has 15 residues. Trimming removed 0 bases at V and 4 bases at J, with 10 bases between. CDR1 and CDR2 from the germline V gene are WNHNN and SYGVQD (reference sequence). The CDR3 protein is CASSESRTSYNEQFF. The CDR3 DNA sequence: TGCGCCAGCAGTGAGTCCCGGACTTCGTACAATGAGCAGTTCTTC.

The chain carries TRBV5-8 and TRBJ1-2; D is unresolved. Trimming stripped 4 bases from V and 4 bases from J, with 14 bases between. The CDR3 has 14 amino acids. CDR1 and CDR2 (germline): SGHTS, YDEGEE. The CDR3 is CASSPGRTLYGYTF. CDR3 nucleotide sequence: TGTGCCAGCAGCCCAGGACGGACCCTCTATGGCTACACCTTC.

The genes are TRBV6-1 and TRBJ1-4; the match to TRBD1 covers 7 bases. This CDR3 spans 16 amino acids. J lost 8 bases, V lost 0 bases, and 9 bases had no gene match. Germline values: CDR1 MNHNS, CDR2 SASEGT. The CDR3 region has the DNA TGTGCCAGCAGTGAAGCGGCGGACAGGAGTGGAGAAAAACTGTTTTTT. Its protein is CASSEAADRSGEKLFF.

Many counts were recorded for this clone. This sequence joins TRBV2 and TRBJ2-7; D gene unclear. The CDR3 consists of 10 residues. The V gene lost 7 bases and the J gene lost 6 bases, with 7 bases spanning the gap. CDR1 and CDR2 from the germline V gene are SNHLY and FYNNEI. The CDR3 sequence: CASNLGEQYF. The CDR3 bases are TGTGCCAGCAATCTGGGCGAGCAGTACTTC.

The count of this clone is one. The chain joins TRBV30 to TRBJ1-2; no clear D gene. The CDR3 extends over 17 amino acids. Germline CDR1 and CDR2: GTSNPN and SVGIG (reference sequence). V lost 1 base and J lost 0, with 18 bases in between. For the CDR3, the DNA is TGTGCCTGGAGTGATGAGGACGCCGTGCGTCCTAACTATGGCTACACCTTC. This translates into CAWSDEDAVRPNYGYTF. The full variable domain, its missing parts supplied by reference TRBV30 and TRBJ1-2, is SQTIHQWPATLVQPVGSPLSLECTVEGTSNPNLYWYRQAAGRGLQLLFYSVGIGQISSEVPQNLSASRPQDRQFILSSKKLLLSDSGFYLCAWSDEDAVRPNYGYTFGSGTRLTVV.

The chain has TRBV5-1 and TRBJ2-1, with no clear D. Between the trimmed V and J ends, which lost 4 bases and 5 bases, there was a span of 4 bases. The CDR3 runs to 11 residues. In germline, CDR1 is SGHRS, CDR2 YFSETQ. CDR3 DNA: TGCGCCAGCAGCCACAACAATGAGCAGTTCTTC. Residues: CASSHNNEQFF.

V usage is TRBV15 and J usage is TRBJ2-7, with TRBD1 identical over 7 bases. The trim removed 3 bases at V and 4 bases at J, leaving 9 bases unmatched. CDR3 length: 15 amino acids. Per germline, CDR1 LNHNV and CDR2 YYDKDF (reference sequence). CDR3 loop: CATSSETGTAYEQYF. In nucleotides, the CDR3 is TGTGCCACCAGCAGTGAGACCGGGACAGCATACGAGCAGTACTTC.

This clone was seen a few times. The chain joins TRBV7-9 to TRBJ1-5; D is ambiguous. Trimming took off 2 bases at V and 3 bases at J, with 2 bases between the two ends. CDR3 length: 12 amino acids. Per the germline V gene, CDR1 is SEHNR and CDR2 is FQNEAQ (reference sequence). The CDR3, as DNA: TGTGCCAGCAGCTTAAACAATCAGCCCCAGCATTTT. This translates into CASSLNNQPQHF. Using reference TRBV7-9 and TRBJ1-5 for the parts outside the CDR3, the full variable domain is DTGVSQNPRHKITKRGQNVTFRCDPISEHNRLYWYRQTLGQGPEFLTYFQNEAQLEKSRLLSDRFSAERPKGSFSTLEIQRTEQGDSAMYLCASSLNNQPQHFGDGTRLSIL.

The V call is TRBV5-4, the J call TRBJ1-2, with TRBD1 matching 7 bases. V shed 6 bases and J 4 bases; nucleotides not matched to a gene: 6. The V gene's germline CDR1 is SGHNT and CDR2 YYREEE (reference sequence). This CDR3 is 13 amino acids long. DNA for the CDR3: TGTGCCAGCAACCGACAGGGTGTCTATGGCTACACCTTC. Its protein product is CASNRQGVYGYTF.

V usage is TRBV28 and J usage is TRBJ1-2; D uncertain. The V and J ends lost 7 bases and 6 bases respectively, with 15 bases between them. CDR3 size: 13 residues. Germline V lookup: CDR1 MDHEN, CDR2 SYDVKM. In DNA form, the CDR3 reads TGTGCCAGCAACCCGAGGTCGGTGGATGGCTACACCTTC. Translated: CASNPRSVDGYTF.

CDR3 bases: TGCAGCACTCGATCAGGGATGAACACTGAAGCTTTCTTT. Amino acids: CSTRSGMNTEAFF. The chain is built from TRBV29-1 and TRBJ1-1, with a possible D match to TRBD1 (5 bases). The V gene lost 8 bases and the J gene lost 0 bases, with 13 bases spanning the gap. Germline CDR1 reads SQVTM; CDR2 reads ANQGSEA. The CDR3 is made up of 13 amino acids.